A single T cell receptor (beta chain) is shown here with its context. TCRdb re-called the RT-PCR reads through MiXCR, storing one row per CDR3 protein. Of 150,000 to 200,000 distinct CDR3 sequences in the sample, about 29% are singletons; the top ten hold around 3%. The record originates from a study of patients and donors after allogeneic stem cell transplantation. V shed 4 bases, J shed 3 bases, and the junction held 11 bases outside the gene matches. The CDR3 consists of 18 residues. CDR1 is LGHNA and CDR2 is YSLEER in the germline V gene. Material: blood, either unsorted or a sorted T cell fraction (not recorded which). This rearrangement joins TRBV4-3 to TRBJ2-7; 14 nucleotides align to TRBD2. The TCR sequence derives from a human donor who was either an allogeneic HSCT recipient or a stem cell or donor lymphocyte infusion donor (not recorded which). It is not recorded whose cells these are; they may come from a transplant donor. The CDR3 is CASSPHPGLAGEYYEQYF. CDR3 nucleotide sequence: TGCGCCAGCAGCCCACATCCGGGACTAGCGGGAGAATACTACGAGCAGTACTTC.